Included here is one T cell receptor beta chain sequence, with context. This specimen belongs to a study of blood T cell repertoires in COVID-19. Background on the study: From T cells, B-cell-depleted T cells, or PBMCs came the material, which was cDNA or gDNA.

In Seattle, patients joined the study during active infection and were tracked longitudinally. TCRdb's table, derived via immunoSEQ multiplex PCR, lists solely in-frame clones and lacks some. The repertoire includes approximately 290,000 clones, roughly 84% of them detected once, and about 1% sits in the top ten. Sequencing was done on a sample of peripheral blood. This receptor was identified in a human donor with COVID-19, enrolled during active disease. The donor label of this sample is uncertain.

CDR3 in amino acids: CASSLGQPSNYGYTF. The CDR3 DNA is TGCGCCAGCAGCTTAGGACAACCAAGTAACTATGGCTACACCTTC. The J gene is TRBJ1-2, the V gene TRBV5-1; possibly TRBD1 for D (5 bases). Per the germline V gene, CDR1 is SGHRS and CDR2 is YFSETQ. The CDR3 is 15 amino acids. V dropped 2 bases and J dropped 1 base, with 12 bases sitting between them.